The entry below gives a single T cell receptor beta chain sequence along with its context. Its specificity is unknown. Germline CDR1 MNHNY, CDR2 SVGAGI (reference sequence). The CDR3 runs to 17 residues. V lost 0 bases and J lost 8, with 22 bases in between. The sample belongs to a study of blood T cells in healthy people across ages. With a J-beta primer mix and a sample-barcoded 5' primer, a second PCR ran roughly 7 to 11 cycles. One entry per CDR3 protein results from TCRdb running MiXCR on the 5' RACE reads. The sample comprises 650,000 to 800,000 distinct CDR3 sequences, around 42% of which are singletons, and 15% to 25% rests with the top ten. Study conclusions and caveats: The long-lived group displayed more naive CD4+ cells, plus higher diversity, than the aged donors did.

This sequence originates from a man in his fifties or sixties in good health. Input material: blood. The rearrangement joins TRBV6-6 to TRBJ1-2; D perhaps matches TRBD1 (6 bases). The CDR3 reads CASSYSSYRDELGGYTF. The CDR3 DNA is TGTGCCAGCAGTTACTCGAGTTACAGGGACGAGTTGGGAGGCTACACCTTC.